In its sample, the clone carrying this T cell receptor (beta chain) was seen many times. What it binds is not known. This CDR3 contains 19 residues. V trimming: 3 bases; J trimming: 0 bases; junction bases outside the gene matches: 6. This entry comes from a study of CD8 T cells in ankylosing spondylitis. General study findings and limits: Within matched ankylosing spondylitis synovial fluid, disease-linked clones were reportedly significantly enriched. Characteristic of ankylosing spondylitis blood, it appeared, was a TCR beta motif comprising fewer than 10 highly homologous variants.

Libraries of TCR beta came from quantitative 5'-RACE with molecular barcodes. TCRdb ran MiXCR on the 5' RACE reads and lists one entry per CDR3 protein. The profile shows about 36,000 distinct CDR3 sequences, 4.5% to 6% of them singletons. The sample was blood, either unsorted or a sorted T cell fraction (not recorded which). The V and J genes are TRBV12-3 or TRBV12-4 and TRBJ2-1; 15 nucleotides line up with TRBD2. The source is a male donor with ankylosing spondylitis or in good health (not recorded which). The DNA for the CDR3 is TGTGCCAGCAGTTTCTCACGGGGACTAGCGGGGGGCTCCTACAATGAGCAGTTCTTC. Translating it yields CASSFSRGLAGGSYNEQFF.